The present entry profiles one T cell receptor beta chain with its context. No antigen is known for it. PCR involved 60 Vbeta and 13 Jbeta primers. Generated by immunoSEQ multiplex PCR, the TCRdb table keeps only in-frame clones and is missing some. The repertoire holds under 200,000 clones, with roughly 83% as singletons. This entry comes from a study of cytomegalovirus exposure and HLA in healthy donors. Study-level results: Earlier findings revealed that most TCR beta V segments proved productive either about 87% or about 30% of the time. Being indistinguishable, some V segments were excluded, TRBV6-2 and TRBV6-3 among them.

Germline V gives CDR1 SNHLY, CDR2 FYNNEI. V lost 9 bases, J lost 1 base, and 6 bases lay in between. The CDR3 totals 12 residues. This TCR was recovered from a boy younger than 10 in good health and CMV-seronegative. Material for sequencing was PBMCs. The chain recombines TRBV2 with TRBJ2-2; no clear D gene. The chain's CDR3 is CASLRNTGELFF. CDR3 nucleotide sequence: TGTGCCAGTCTTCGGAACACCGGGGAGCTGTTTTTT.